One and the same sample provided the 22 T cell receptor beta chains below, sequenced in a study of CD8+ T cells in alopecia areata. Sequencing relied on a cDNA template that was reverse transcribed from extracted RNA. The repertoire was sequenced with immunoSEQ multiplex PCR; TCRdb's copy has only in-frame clones and lacks some. Altogether 140,000 to 150,000 clones are present, roughly 48% being singletons, with the ten largest covering less than 8%. Sequenced input: CD4+ T cells sorted from blood. Source of these receptors: a human donor with alopecia areata.

This clone was seen a few times. V gene TRBV29-1 combines with J gene TRBJ2-1; D gene uncertain. The CDR3 spans 10 residues. From germline, CDR1 is SQVTM and CDR2 ANQGSEA. Deletions cut 4 bases from V and 10 bases from J, with 8 bases between. This CDR3 is CSVAAEEQFF. As DNA, the CDR3 is TGCAGCGTTGCGGCAGAAGAGCAGTTCTTC.

The CDR3 DNA reads as TGCGCCAGCAGCTTGGTCGGGACCACCGGGGAGCTGTTTTTT. Its protein is CASSLVGTTGELFF. V gene TRBV5-1 combines with J gene TRBJ2-2; D is perhaps TRBD1 or TRBD2 (5 bases each). The CDR3 has 14 residues. Trimming removed 0 bases from V and 4 bases from J, with 7 bases in between. The germline V gene encodes CDR1 SGHRS and CDR2 YFSETQ.

This sequence joins TRBV19 and TRBJ1-2, with unresolved D. CDR1 and CDR2 (germline): LNHDA, SQIVND (reference sequence). Deletions cut 2 bases from V and 4 bases from J, with 8 bases between. There are 13 residues in the CDR3. The CDR3 reads CASSIYDGYGYTF. As DNA, the CDR3 is TGTGCCAGTAGTATATATGACGGCTATGGCTACACCTTC.

This clone was seen a few times. The chain is built from TRBV28 and TRBJ2-1; possibly TRBD1 for D (6 bases). The CDR3 totals 15 residues. V gave up 4 bases and J gave up 2 bases, with 12 bases separating them. The germline CDR1 and CDR2 sequences are MDHEN and SYDVKM. The CDR3 is CASSSAGVPYNEQFF. The CDR3 DNA follows: TGTGCCAGCAGTTCAGCAGGGGTTCCCTACAATGAGCAGTTCTTC.

The chain uses TRBV5-6 and TRBJ2-5; a weak D match, TRBD1 (6 bases). Germline CDR1 SGHDT, CDR2 YYEEEE. Trimming removed 3 bases from V and 0 bases from J, with 9 bases in between. CDR3 length: 14 amino acids. The CDR3 DNA is TGTGCCAGCAGCTGGACAGCGTACCAAGAGACCCAGTACTTC. Its translation: CASSWTAYQETQYF.

This clone was seen only a few times. The J gene is TRBJ2-7, the V gene TRBV5-1; 13 bases line up with TRBD2. Trimming took 4 bases from V and 2 from J; bases not matched to a gene: 9. The CDR3 sequence is 17 residues long. From germline, CDR1 is SGHRS and CDR2 YFSETQ. The CDR3 spells CASSLRTSGGETYEQYF. DNA for the CDR3: TGCGCCAGCAGCCTGAGGACTAGCGGGGGTGAAACCTACGAGCAGTACTTC.

The chain couples TRBV29-1 to TRBJ2-1, with D unclear. Germline assignment: CDR1 SQVTM and CDR2 ANQGSEA. V lost 5 bases to trimming and J lost 3 bases, with 14 bases between them. The CDR3 contains 14 residues. CDR3 sequence (DNA): TGCAGCGTTATAATAGGCGTTAGCTACAATGAGCAGTTCTTC. This codes for CSVIIGVSYNEQFF.

The V call is TRBV27, the J call TRBJ1-5; no firm D call. Trimming took off 3 bases at V and 0 bases at J, with 0 bases between the two ends. The CDR3 totals 12 residues. Germline V lookup: CDR1 MNHEY, CDR2 SMNVEV (reference sequence). The CDR3 protein is CASSFSNQPQHF. The CDR3 DNA reads TGTGCCAGCAGTTTTAGCAATCAGCCCCAGCATTTT.

This chain uses TRBV30 with TRBJ1-1; D is possibly TRBD1 (5 bases). V was cut by 0 bases and J by 4 bases, with 12 bases left in between. Looked up from germline, CDR1 is GTSNPN and CDR2 is SVGIG (reference sequence). The CDR3 totals 14 residues. The CDR3 DNA sequence: TGTGCCTGGAGTGTGGGACGGGGTCGCACTGAAGCTTTCTTT. Encoded protein: CAWSVGRGRTEAFF.

This chain joins TRBV28 and TRBJ1-5; no definite D call. In germline, CDR1 is MDHEN, CDR2 SYDVKM. V was trimmed by 2 bases and J by 5 bases, leaving 7 bases between them. The CDR3 spans 13 residues. CDR3 sequence reads: CASSLGLYQPQHF. The DNA for the CDR3 is TGTGCCAGCAGTTTAGGCCTGTATCAGCCCCAGCATTTT.

This clone was counted between two and nine times. The chain recombines TRBV9 with TRBJ2-3; 13 bases are a match to TRBD2. The CDR3 has 17 amino acids. The germline CDR1 and CDR2 sequences are SGDLS and YYNGEE. Trimming cost V 4 bases and J 7 bases; bases outside gene matches: 12. CDR3 nucleotide sequence: TGTGCCAGCAGCCCGGGGGTTCCGGGACTAGCGGGAAATACGCAGTATTTT. It encodes CASSPGVPGLAGNTQYF.

This chain joins TRBV14 and TRBJ1-5; D may be TRBD1 (6 bases). V was shortened by 0 bases and J by 0 bases, with 9 bases between the two germline ends. This CDR3 comprises 16 residues. Germline V lookup: CDR1 SGHDN, CDR2 FVKESK. The CDR3 loop reads CASSQDGGHSNQPQHF. In DNA, the CDR3 is TGTGCCAGCAGCCAAGATGGGGGGCATAGCAATCAGCCCCAGCATTTT.

V and J are TRBV11-2 and TRBJ2-7, with D possibly matching TRBD2 (6 bases). Trimming took off 2 bases at V and 1 base at J, with 18 bases between the two ends. The CDR3 is made up of 17 amino acids. The germline CDR1 and CDR2 sequences are SGHAT and FQNNGV. The CDR3 region has the DNA TGTGCCAGCAGCTTAAACCTAGCGCTCCTCACATCCTACGAGCAGTACTTC. This codes for CASSLNLALLTSYEQYF.

The chain joins TRBV2 to TRBJ2-5, with D perhaps matching TRBD2 (5 bases). Germline CDR1 and CDR2: SNHLY and FYNNEI. This CDR3 region has 13 residues. The V end was cut by 5 bases, the J end by 4 bases, with 11 bases between. The CDR3 here is CASSRGGGETQYF. CDR3 nucleotides: TGTGCCAGCAGTAGAGGAGGAGGAGAGACCCAGTACTTC.

Of note for this clone: The same CDR3 is also encoded by other DNA sequences in this sample. The chain is built from TRBV5-1 and TRBJ2-1; D ambiguous. The CDR3 covers 11 residues. Germline V lookup: CDR1 SGHRS, CDR2 YFSETQ. Trimming stripped 3 bases from V and 4 bases from J, with 2 bases between. CDR3 nucleotide sequence: TGCGCCAGCAGCTCATACAATGAGCAGTTCTTC. Amino acid sequence: CASSSYNEQFF. The variable domain in full, completed from reference TRBV5-1 and TRBJ2-1, reads KAGVTQTPRYLIKTRGQQVTLSCSPISGHRSVSWYQQTPGQGLQFLFEYFSETQRNKGNFPGRFSGRQFSNSRSEMNVSTLELGDSALYLCASSSYNEQFFGPGTRLTVL.

The chain carries TRBV29-1 and TRBJ2-7, with TRBD1 matching over 8 bases. Looked up from germline, CDR1 is SQVTM and CDR2 is ANQGSEA. V trimming: 6 bases; J trimming: 2 bases; junction bases outside the gene matches: 3. The CDR3 is 12 amino acids. CDR3 in amino acids: CSVTGGAYEQYF. CDR3 nucleotides: TGCAGCGTAACAGGGGGAGCCTACGAGCAGTACTTC.

The chain couples TRBV27 to TRBJ2-2; possible D gene TRBD1, 6 bases. CDR3 length equals 15 residues. Germline loops: CDR1 MNHEY, CDR2 SMNVEV (reference sequence). With 1 base removed from V and 1 base from J, the gap between germline ends came to 7 bases. Here the CDR3 reads CASSLWDKNTGELFF. CDR3 DNA: TGTGCCAGCAGTTTATGGGACAAGAACACCGGGGAGCTGTTTTTT.

A remark on this clone: Other nucleotide sequences from this sample produce the same CDR3. This sequence joins TRBV28 and TRBJ2-7; no firm D call. CDR1 MDHEN and CDR2 SYDVKM come from the germline V gene. This CDR3 contains 13 residues. Trimming removed 2 bases from V and 1 base from J, with 6 bases in between. CDR3 protein: CASSLGGSYEQYF. CDR3 sequence (DNA): TGTGCCAGCAGTTTAGGCGGATCCTACGAGCAGTACTTC.

This clone was recorded a few times. V usage is TRBV7-2 and J usage is TRBJ2-1, with no clear D. The CDR3 runs 14 residues. Per germline, CDR1 SGHTA and CDR2 FQGNSA. Trimming took 1 base from V and 0 from J, leaving 4 bases between them. The CDR3: CASSLDGSYNEQFF. In DNA form, the CDR3 reads TGTGCCAGCAGCTTAGATGGCTCCTACAATGAGCAGTTCTTC.

The chain combines TRBV27 with TRBJ2-7, with 12 bases that match TRBD2. The CDR3 consists of 17 residues. V lost 5 bases and J lost 2; bases outside the gene matches: 10. CDR1 and CDR2 from the germline V gene are MNHEY and SMNVEV (reference sequence). The CDR3 DNA reads as TGTGCCAGCAGTCAATTTACCGGACTAGCGGGACCCTACGAGCAGTACTTC. It yields the protein CASSQFTGLAGPYEQYF.

This clone was seen just once. The genes are TRBV5-1 and TRBJ2-1, with 8 bases that match TRBD2. CDR3 size: 14 residues. The germline V gene encodes CDR1 SGHRS and CDR2 YFSETQ. V shed 1 base, J shed 5 bases, and the junction held 2 bases outside the gene matches. CDR3 nucleotides: TGCGCCAGCAGCTTGAGACTAGCGAACAATGAGCAGTTCTTC. Its protein is CASSLRLANNEQFF.

This clone was seen a handful of times. The chain recombines TRBV5-1 with TRBJ2-7, with 7 positions matching TRBD1. V lost 2 bases and J lost 2; bases outside the gene matches: 1. The length of the CDR3 is 13 residues. The germline gives CDR1 SGHRS, CDR2 YFSETQ. CDR3 residues: CASSLQGPYEQYF. The CDR3 nucleotides read TGCGCCAGCAGCTTACAGGGGCCCTACGAGCAGTACTTC.